This passage covers 13 T cell receptor beta chains from one sample sequenced in a study of blood T cell repertoires in COVID-19. The protocol was immunoSEQ multiplex PCR, while the TCRdb copy is restricted to in-frame clones and leaves out a portion. Altogether hundreds of thousands of clones are present, 75% to 85% being singletons, with the ten largest covering roughly 7.4%. The specimen sequenced was peripheral blood. The receptors were gathered from a woman aged 45-60 years with acute or convalescent COVID-19.

The chain links TRBV6-5 to TRBJ2-1; 8 bases fit TRBD2. Unmatched junction bases numbered 3, after V lost 0 bases and J lost 5 bases. This CDR3 comprises 15 residues. Per germline, CDR1 MNHEY and CDR2 SVGAGI. The CDR3 sequence: CASSYSLAENNEQFF. Written as DNA, the CDR3 is TGTGCCAGCAGTTACTCACTAGCGGAGAACAATGAGCAGTTCTTC.

The chain uses TRBV7-2 and TRBJ1-2, with D possibly TRBD1 on 5 matching bases. Germline V gives CDR1 SGHTA, CDR2 FQGNSA. The CDR3 extends over 14 amino acids. Between the trimmed V and J ends, which lost 8 bases and 6 bases, there was a span of 19 bases. The CDR3 DNA follows: TGTGCCAGCTCCCGTCGCGGGGGGGTCGATGGCTACACCTTC. It is translated as CASSRRGGVDGYTF.

The rearrangement joins TRBV18 to TRBJ1-5, with 8 nucleotides matching TRBD1. V shed 3 bases, J shed 4 bases, and the junction held 5 bases outside the gene matches. The CDR3 runs 15 residues. CDR1 and CDR2 from the germline V gene are KGHSH and LQKENI. CDR3 in amino acids: CASSPLDRGNQPQHF. The CDR3 coding sequence is TGTGCCAGCTCACCGCTTGACAGGGGAAATCAGCCCCAGCATTTT.

The CDR3 protein is CSVEEAGTVETQYF. CDR3 DNA: TGCAGCGTTGAAGAGGCGGGGACAGTGGAGACCCAGTACTTC. The genes are TRBV29-1 and TRBJ2-5; TRBD1 is a possible D gene (7 bases). This CDR3 comprises 14 residues. The germline gives CDR1 SQVTM, CDR2 ANQGSEA. V was trimmed by 0 bases and J by 5 bases, leaving 13 bases between them. Full variable domain (missing parts from reference TRBV29-1 and TRBJ2-5): SAVISQKPSRDICQRGTSLTIQCQVDSQVTMMFWYRQQPGQSLTLIATANQGSEATYESGFVIDKFPISRPNLTFSTLTVSNMSPEDSSIYLCSVEEAGTVETQYFGPGTRLLVL.

The V and J genes are TRBV6-6 and TRBJ2-5; 13 bases map to TRBD2. The germline V gene has CDR1 MNHNY and CDR2 SVGAGI (reference sequence). This CDR3 is 16 amino acids long. The trim removed 6 bases at V and 0 bases at J, leaving 4 bases unmatched. CDR3 residues: CASSLTSGGYQETQYF. The CDR3 nucleotides are TGTGCCAGCAGCCTGACTAGCGGGGGGTACCAAGAGACCCAGTACTTC.

The V call is TRBV9, the J call TRBJ1-3, with D uncertain. The germline CDR1 and CDR2 sequences are SGDLS and YYNGEE. The CDR3 loop spans 16 amino acids. Trimming cost V 3 bases and J 0 bases, with 13 bases left between them. CDR3 in amino acids: CASSAGETFSGNTIYF. The CDR3 DNA reads TGTGCCAGCAGCGCCGGGGAAACGTTCTCTGGAAACACCATATATTTT.

The chain carries TRBV19 and TRBJ2-7; possibly TRBD1 for D (6 bases). This CDR3 contains 13 residues. Trimming shortened V by 6 bases and J by 3 bases, and 12 bases separated the two germline ends. Germline V CDR1 and CDR2: LNHDA, SQIVND (reference sequence). The CDR3 bases are TGTGCCAGTAGCCCACACAGGGACTACGAGCAGTACTTC. It is translated as CASSPHRDYEQYF.

The rearrangement uses TRBV19 and TRBJ2-3; no reliable D call. The V and J ends lost 6 bases and 3 bases respectively, with 10 bases between them. The CDR3 is made up of 13 amino acids. Germline-derived CDR1 and CDR2 are LNHDA and SQIVND (reference sequence). The CDR3 coding sequence is TGTGCCAGTAGCGGTCTTGTGACAGATACGCAGTATTTT. It codes for CASSGLVTDTQYF.

CDR3 amino acids: CASSPRTGEEQYF. In DNA, the CDR3 is TGTGCCAGCAGTCCCCGGACAGGGGAGGAGCAGTACTTC. V gene TRBV12-3 or TRBV12-4 combines with J gene TRBJ2-7; 9 positions match TRBD1. The CDR3 is made up of 13 amino acids. Losses at the gene ends were 5 bases for V and 7 bases for J; bases not matched to a gene: 6.

CDR3 sequence reads: CASSLAGNQPQHF. The CDR3 region has the DNA TGTGCCAGCAGCTTGGCAGGGAATCAGCCCCAGCATTTT. This rearrangement joins TRBV5-4 to TRBJ1-5, with D tentatively TRBD1 (5 bases). The CDR3 sequence is 13 residues long. V was shortened by 0 bases and J by 4 bases, with 5 bases between the two germline ends. In germline, CDR1 is SGHNT, CDR2 YYREEE (reference sequence).

The chain couples TRBV5-1 to TRBJ2-1; D is unclear. Germline lookup yields CDR1 SGHRS and CDR2 YFSETQ. This CDR3 contains 15 residues. V was clipped by 0 bases and J by 0 bases, with 7 bases between them. The CDR3 loop reads CASSLDRVSYNEQFF. Here the CDR3 DNA reads TGCGCCAGCAGCTTGGATCGGGTCTCCTACAATGAGCAGTTCTTC.

This chain joins TRBV28 and TRBJ1-5; D remains unclear. Trimming stripped 6 bases from V and 4 bases from J, with 4 bases between. Germline V gene sequence: CDR1 MDHEN, CDR2 SYDVKM. The CDR3 contains 11 residues. CDR3: CASSMNQPQHF. Here the CDR3 DNA reads TGTGCCAGCAGCATGAATCAGCCCCAGCATTTT.

In this sample, this clone turned up many times. The chain uses TRBV7-2 and TRBJ2-2; 8 nucleotides match TRBD2. The length of the CDR3 is 14 residues. The junction had 2 bases not matched to a gene; V was cut back by 0 bases and J by 8 bases. Germline values: CDR1 SGHTA, CDR2 FQGNSA. The chain's CDR3 is CASSLAAGGGELFF. CDR3 nucleotide sequence: TGTGCCAGCAGCTTAGCTGCGGGAGGAGGGGAGCTGTTTTTT.